These T cell receptor beta chains were read from a single sample in a study of identical twins. Each CDR3 protein is one row after TCRdb ran MiXCR on the 5' RACE reads. The repertoire includes 700,000 to 950,000 distinct CDR3 sequences, approximately 13% of them detected once, and 1.5% to 2% sits in the top ten. Separately, the same data were catalogued under a study of yellow fever vaccine responses in identical twins.

The sequenced sample consisted of PBMCs. These receptors were taken from a woman under 30 in good health. Both conserved end residues are trimmed from each CDR3. D genes are given only for firm matches.

CDR3 protein: ATSSTLSTDTQY; D gene: -; V gene: TRBV15
CDR3 protein: ASSIRDPPNEQY; D gene: -; V gene: TRBV12-3/TRBV12-4
CDR3 protein: ASIRVPGTEAF; D gene: -; V gene: TRBV27
CDR3 protein: ASSLGGGTEAF; D gene: -; V gene: TRBV12-3/TRBV12-4
CDR3 protein: ASSQVAGVREQY; D gene: TRBD2; V gene: TRBV4-1
CDR3 protein: ASSLTRDTPRLNEQF; D gene: -; V gene: TRBV12-3/TRBV12-4
CDR3 protein: ASSFSILSNSHGYT; D gene: -; V gene: TRBV7-9
CDR3 protein: ASSLEAGEGKEQF; D gene: -; V gene: TRBV5-1
CDR3 protein: ASSQDLGAYNEQF; D gene: -; V gene: TRBV3-1
CDR3 protein: ASSQVEPGATGELF; D gene: -; V gene: TRBV3-1
CDR3 protein: ASSPHGVAGVETQY; D gene: TRBD2; V gene: TRBV9
CDR3 protein: ASSYAGEKLF; D gene: -; V gene: TRBV12-3/TRBV12-4
CDR3 protein: ASSLYRGIGNSNQPQH; D gene: TRBD1; V gene: TRBV5-5
CDR3 protein: ASSFWPLNTEAF; D gene: -; V gene: TRBV7-9
CDR3 protein: ASSKRDGSTDTQY; D gene: -; V gene: TRBV7-6
CDR3 protein: SVENWALVSSYNEQF; D gene: -; V gene: TRBV29-1
CDR3 protein: ASSPSLTPYEQY; D gene: -; V gene: TRBV12-3/TRBV12-4
CDR3 protein: ASTHQMGNEQF; D gene: -; V gene: TRBV12-3/TRBV12-4
CDR3 protein: ASSLSVLSGTTDTQY; D gene: -; V gene: TRBV7-9
CDR3 protein: ASSQTSGSSETQY; D gene: TRBD2; V gene: TRBV18
CDR3 protein: ASSEAPDQPSYEQY; D gene: -; V gene: TRBV6-1
CDR3 protein: ATSRDTDTEAF; D gene: -; V gene: TRBV15
CDR3 protein: ASRSETGLYGYT; D gene: TRBD1; V gene: TRBV6-1
CDR3 protein: ASSQVKGGTADGYT; D gene: -; V gene: TRBV3-1
CDR3 protein: SAKGTSGVQETQY; D gene: TRBD2; V gene: TRBV20-1
CDR3 protein: ASSQGPSGGAASVTQY; D gene: TRBD2; V gene: TRBV4-1
CDR3 protein: ASSQTGTGSQPQH; D gene: -; V gene: TRBV6-1
CDR3 protein: ASSLGQVGELF; D gene: TRBD1; V gene: TRBV12-3/TRBV12-4
CDR3 protein: ASSIMGAGGELF; D gene: -; V gene: TRBV19
CDR3 protein: ASSQGTGSYNEQF; D gene: -; V gene: TRBV14
CDR3 protein: ASSGGRQETQY; D gene: -; V gene: TRBV2
CDR3 protein: ASSMKPRYSSYEQY; D gene: -; V gene: TRBV7-8
CDR3 protein: ASTSRMLSSEAF; D gene: -; V gene: TRBV3-1
CDR3 protein: ASSLEGGRYNEQF; D gene: -; V gene: TRBV5-1
CDR3 protein: ASSDGVLVTEAF; D gene: -; V gene: TRBV25-1
CDR3 protein: SASRMVAGETQY; D gene: TRBD2; V gene: TRBV20-1
CDR3 protein: ASSLVTGYGGAKDYGYT; D gene: -; V gene: TRBV7-8
CDR3 protein: ASSRRVGGTFTDTQY; D gene: -; V gene: TRBV11-2
CDR3 protein: ASSPPNAYEQY; D gene: -; V gene: TRBV12-3/TRBV12-4
CDR3 protein: SARDGRHLAKNIQY; D gene: -; V gene: TRBV20-1
CDR3 protein: ASSLESGAKYTQY; D gene: -; V gene: TRBV11-3
CDR3 protein: ASSHAGTQNTGELF; D gene: -; V gene: TRBV7-8
CDR3 protein: ASSYRGPETQY; D gene: TRBD1; V gene: TRBV12-3/TRBV12-4
CDR3 protein: ATSGDRANEQF; D gene: TRBD2; V gene: TRBV6-1
CDR3 protein: ASSDGLARSLNEQF; D gene: TRBD2; V gene: TRBV13